A selection of T cell receptor beta chains follows, all from one sample in a study of blood T cell repertoires in COVID-19. Clones were read by immunoSEQ multiplex PCR, and TCRdb kept only the in-frame ones, dropping some. The table records tens of thousands of clones, approximately 79% of them present only once. The sequencing input was peripheral blood. All receptors come from an older man with acute or convalescent COVID-19. Each CDR3 is given with its conserved first and last residue. The D gene is left open where the match is weak. The listing skips clone size in some rows; elsewhere it reads once, few, many or a size class.

clone size: -
D gene: TRBD2
V gene: TRBV9
J gene: TRBJ2-3
CDR3 protein: CASSSRGGKDTQYF
CDR3 DNA: TGTGCCAGCAGCTCGAGGGGAGGGAAGGATACGCAGTATTTT

clone size: -
D gene: -
V gene: TRBV5-5
J gene: TRBJ1-2
CDR3 protein: CASSFPRGGARGDYGYTF
CDR3 DNA: TGTGCCAGCAGCTTTCCCAGAGGCGGGGCCCGCGGCGACTATGGCTACACCTTC

clone size: -
D gene: -
V gene: TRBV7-9
J gene: TRBJ2-7
CDR3 protein: CASSLEARSGEQYF
CDR3 DNA: TGTGCCAGCAGCTTAGAGGCCAGATCGGGGGAGCAGTACTTC

clone size: -
D gene: TRBD1
V gene: TRBV5-1
J gene: TRBJ2-7
CDR3 protein: CASSLWQGEEQYF
CDR3 DNA: TGCGCCAGCAGCTTGTGGCAGGGGGAGGAGCAGTACTTC

clone size: -
D gene: -
V gene: TRBV6-2/TRBV6-3
J gene: TRBJ1-1
CDR3 protein: CASSPRRNSLKAFF
CDR3 DNA: TGTGCCAGCAGTCCCCGAAGGAACAGCTTGAAGGCTTTCTTT

clone size: -
D gene: TRBD2
V gene: TRBV28
J gene: TRBJ2-3
CDR3 protein: CASYGPGLAGGNTDTQYF
CDR3 DNA: TGTGCCAGCTACGGCCCGGGACTAGCGGGGGGTAACACAGATACGCAGTATTTT

clone size: -
D gene: -
V gene: TRBV6-2/TRBV6-3
J gene: TRBJ2-3
CDR3 protein: CASSAFTDTQYF
CDR3 DNA: TGTGCCAGCAGTGCGTTCACAGATACGCAGTATTTT

clone size: -
D gene: TRBD2
V gene: TRBV5-4
J gene: TRBJ2-3
CDR3 protein: CASSSTSGGTSTDTQYF
CDR3 DNA: TGTGCCAGCAGCTCCACTAGCGGGGGGACTAGCACAGATACGCAGTATTTT

clone size: -
D gene: TRBD1
V gene: TRBV24-1
J gene: TRBJ2-1
CDR3 protein: CATSEPGQGYNEQFF
CDR3 DNA: TGTGCCACCAGTGAACCGGGACAGGGCTACAATGAGCAGTTCTTC

clone size: -
D gene: -
V gene: TRBV10-2
J gene: TRBJ1-5
CDR3 protein: CATQGSYNQPQHF
CDR3 DNA: TGCGCCACCCAGGGGTCCTACAATCAGCCCCAGCATTTT

clone size: -
D gene: -
V gene: TRBV28
J gene: TRBJ1-2
CDR3 protein: CASIAGESYGYTF
CDR3 DNA: TGTGCCAGCATAGCGGGGGAGAGCTATGGCTACACCTTC

clone size: -
D gene: -
V gene: TRBV14
J gene: TRBJ1-6
CDR3 protein: CASSPQYNSPLHF
CDR3 DNA: TGTGCCAGCAGCCCCCAATATAATTCACCCCTCCACTTT

clone size: -
D gene: TRBD1
V gene: TRBV11-2
J gene: TRBJ1-1
CDR3 protein: CASSYGTETEAFF
CDR3 DNA: TGTGCCAGCAGCTATGGGACAGAGACTGAAGCTTTCTTT

clone size: -
D gene: -
V gene: TRBV9
J gene: TRBJ1-6
CDR3 protein: CASSPRQAFNSPLHF
CDR3 DNA: TGTGCCAGCAGCCCCAGACAGGCATTTAATTCACCCCTCCACTTT

clone size: few
D gene: -
V gene: TRBV29-1
J gene: TRBJ1-1
CDR3 protein: CSVEGGMNTEAFF
CDR3 DNA: TGCAGCGTTGAAGGCGGCATGAACACTGAAGCTTTCTTT

clone size: -
D gene: -
V gene: TRBV6-5
J gene: TRBJ1-1
CDR3 protein: CASSLTLGASTEAFF
CDR3 DNA: TGTGCCAGCAGTTTGACATTAGGGGCCTCCACTGAAGCTTTCTTT

clone size: -
D gene: -
V gene: TRBV28
J gene: TRBJ2-5
CDR3 protein: CASSFIGGAEGETQYF
CDR3 DNA: TGTGCCAGCAGTTTCATAGGTGGGGCGGAGGGTGAGACCCAGTACTTC

clone size: -
D gene: -
V gene: TRBV7-2
J gene: TRBJ2-2
CDR3 protein: CASSPINTGELFF
CDR3 DNA: TGTGCCAGCAGTCCTATAAACACCGGGGAGCTGTTTTTT

clone size: -
D gene: TRBD1
V gene: TRBV11-2
J gene: TRBJ2-1
CDR3 protein: CASSSTGVDEFF
CDR3 DNA: TGTGCCAGCAGCTCGACAGGGGTCGATGAGTTCTTC

clone size: -
D gene: -
V gene: TRBV27
J gene: TRBJ1-6
CDR3 protein: CASSFNNRSPLHF
CDR3 DNA: TGTGCCAGCAGTTTTAACAATCGATCACCCCTCCACTTT

clone size: -
D gene: -
V gene: TRBV2
J gene: TRBJ1-1
CDR3 protein: CASGQWNTEAFF
CDR3 DNA: TGTGCCAGTGGACAGTGGAACACTGAAGCTTTCTTT

clone size: -
D gene: -
V gene: TRBV10-3
J gene: TRBJ1-2
CDR3 protein: CAISESTGTHYGYTF
CDR3 DNA: TGTGCCATCAGTGAGTCCACCGGGACACACTATGGCTACACCTTC

clone size: -
D gene: TRBD2
V gene: TRBV19
J gene: TRBJ2-7
CDR3 protein: CASSILLGGYEQYF
CDR3 DNA: TGTGCCAGTAGTATCCTCCTCGGGGGGTACGAGCAGTACTTC

clone size: -
D gene: TRBD1
V gene: TRBV19
J gene: TRBJ1-5
CDR3 protein: CASTPFPKGTGLNQPQHF
CDR3 DNA: TGTGCCAGTACCCCATTCCCGAAGGGGACAGGACTCAATCAGCCCCAGCATTTT

clone size: -
D gene: -
V gene: TRBV5-1
J gene: TRBJ1-6
CDR3 protein: CASSFNSNSPLHF
CDR3 DNA: TGCGCCAGCAGCTTTAACAGCAATTCACCCCTCCACTTT

clone size: -
D gene: -
V gene: TRBV12-3/TRBV12-4
J gene: TRBJ2-1
CDR3 protein: CASSLLGGNEQFF
CDR3 DNA: TGTGCCAGCAGTTTACTAGGGGGCAATGAGCAGTTCTTC

clone size: -
D gene: -
V gene: TRBV5-1
J gene: TRBJ1-2
CDR3 protein: CASSFQANYGYTF
CDR3 DNA: TGCGCCAGCAGCTTTCAGGCTAACTATGGCTACACCTTC

clone size: -
D gene: TRBD1
V gene: TRBV24-1
J gene: TRBJ2-3
CDR3 protein: CATSDQGQGARDTQYF
CDR3 DNA: TGTGCCACCAGTGACCAGGGACAGGGGGCGCGAGATACGCAGTATTTT

clone size: -
D gene: -
V gene: TRBV2
J gene: TRBJ2-3
CDR3 protein: CASSSRRDTF
CDR3 DNA: TGTGCCAGCAGTTCCCGCCGGGACACCTTT

clone size: once
D gene: TRBD2
V gene: TRBV7-3
J gene: TRBJ2-3
CDR3 protein: CASSLGTSGATDTQYF
CDR3 DNA: TGTGCCAGCAGCTTAGGGACTAGCGGGGCCACAGATACGCAGTATTTT

clone size: -
D gene: TRBD1
V gene: TRBV7-9
J gene: TRBJ2-5
CDR3 protein: CASSRDRGRQETQYF
CDR3 DNA: TGTGCCAGCAGCCGAGACAGGGGCCGGCAAGAGACCCAGTACTTC

clone size: -
D gene: -
V gene: TRBV9
J gene: TRBJ2-3
CDR3 protein: CASDRNRDGTDTQYF
CDR3 DNA: TGTGCCAGCGACAGGAACAGGGACGGCACAGATACGCAGTATTTT

clone size: -
D gene: TRBD1
V gene: TRBV11-2
J gene: TRBJ2-2
CDR3 protein: CASSDRVNIGELFF
CDR3 DNA: TGTGCCAGCAGCGACAGGGTCAATATCGGGGAGCTGTTTTTT

clone size: -
D gene: TRBD1
V gene: TRBV7-7
J gene: TRBJ2-3
CDR3 protein: CASSFGTGTDTQYF
CDR3 DNA: TGTGCCAGCAGCTTTGGGACAGGAACAGATACGCAGTATTTT

clone size: few
D gene: -
V gene: TRBV5-4
J gene: TRBJ2-3
CDR3 protein: CASSFRGSSTDTQYF
CDR3 DNA: TGTGCCAGCAGCTTTCGTGGCTCTAGCACAGATACGCAGTATTTT